The next 18 T cell receptor beta chains were all read from a single sample in a study of T cells in narcolepsy (dated by TCRdb to 2017 to 2018). The library came from the immunoSEQ multiplex PCR assay. TCRdb took this table from immuneACCESS and kept in-frame rearrangements with V and J called. Such tables lack part of the clones; where checked against another copy, unresolved V genes explain under half of the gap, and the rest is unexplained. Within this sample are tens of thousands of clones, with roughly 81% of them counted one time only. About 1.3% of the sample goes to the ten largest clones. The sample comprised CD45RA- memory CD4+ T cells from PBMCs. This specimen's cell subset or site label, per the study, means: memory T cells sorted ex vivo from peripheral blood. The receptors stem from a human donor with narcolepsy.

The V call is TRBV10-1, the J call TRBJ1-1, with D hard to call. V gave up 7 bases and J gave up 3 bases, with 12 bases separating them. Germline values: CDR1 WNHNN, CDR2 SYGVQD (reference sequence). The CDR3 totals 13 residues. The CDR3 DNA sequence: TGCGCCAGCAATGATCCAGGCTACACTGAAGCTTTCTTT. The encoded protein is CASNDPGYTEAFF.

The rearrangement joins TRBV7-2 to TRBJ2-5, with D tentatively TRBD2 (6 bases). CDR3 length equals 14 residues. V dropped 6 bases and J dropped 3 bases, with 14 bases sitting between them. Germline V CDR1 and CDR2: SGHTA, FQGNSA. In nucleotides, the CDR3 is TGTGCCAGCAGTCCCCGGGACTTGAAAGAGACCCAGTACTTC. Its translation: CASSPRDLKETQYF.

The chain has TRBV7-2 and TRBJ2-1; possible D gene TRBD2, 6 bases. Trimming took off 5 bases at V and 1 base at J, with 15 bases between the two ends. The CDR3 extends over 16 amino acids. CDR1 is SGHTA, CDR2 FQGNSA, per germline. The CDR3 loop is CASSPDGSRSYNEQFF. The CDR3 bases are TGTGCCAGCAGCCCCGACGGGAGTCGGTCCTACAATGAGCAGTTCTTC.

This rearrangement joins TRBV7-6 to TRBJ1-5, with D possibly matching TRBD1 (5 bases). The germline V gene has CDR1 SGHVS and CDR2 FNYEAQ. This CDR3 has 14 amino acids. The V gene lost 5 bases and the J gene lost 1 base, with 9 bases spanning the gap. The CDR3, as DNA: TGTGCCAGCAGCGGAGGGGTGAGCAATCAGCCCCAGCATTTT. It specifies CASSGGVSNQPQHF.

This rearrangement joins TRBV7-2 to TRBJ2-3; D might be TRBD1 or TRBD2, each matching 6 bases. The CDR3 length is 16 residues. V lost 3 bases and J 1 base, leaving 14 bases between the germline ends. The germline CDR1 and CDR2 sequences are SGHTA and FQGNSA. The CDR3 reads CASSFLGGMGTDTQYF. For the CDR3, the DNA is TGTGCCAGCAGCTTCTTAGGGGGGATGGGCACAGATACGCAGTATTTT.

This chain connects TRBV28 to TRBJ2-1; no definite D call. This CDR3 comprises 14 residues. CDR1 is MDHEN, CDR2 SYDVKM, per germline. Trimming cost V 4 bases and J 6 bases, with 13 bases left between them. The DNA for the CDR3 is TGTGCCAGCAGTTATCCACTGTGGGGCAATGAGCAGTTCTTC. It specifies CASSYPLWGNEQFF. Filled out from reference TRBV28 and TRBJ2-1, the complete variable domain reads DVKVTQSSRYLVKRTGEKVFLECVQDMDHENMFWYRQDPGLGLRLIYFSYDVKMKEKGDIPEGYSVSREKKERFSLILESASTNQTSMYLCASSYPLWGNEQFFGPGTRLTVL.

The chain uses TRBV27 and TRBJ2-5; 8 nucleotides align to TRBD1. J was trimmed by 8 bases and V by 6 bases; bases with no gene match: 8. The CDR3 loop spans 13 amino acids. CDR1 and CDR2 from the germline V gene are MNHEY and SMNVEV (reference sequence). The CDR3 region has the DNA TGTGCCAGCAGCTCTACCGGGACAGGTACCCAGTACTTC. This encodes CASSSTGTGTQYF.

This clone was observed a handful of times. The chain has TRBV7-6 and TRBJ2-5; D is uncertain. The V end lost 4 bases, the J end lost 4 bases, and 7 bases lay between the germline ends. This CDR3 region has 12 residues. Germline CDR1 is SGHVS and CDR2 is FNYEAQ. The CDR3 spells CASSYPPETQYF. The CDR3 nucleotides are TGTGCCAGCAGCTACCCCCCAGAGACCCAGTACTTC.

This chain uses TRBV6-1 with TRBJ2-7, with D possibly matching TRBD1 (6 bases). CDR1 and CDR2 from the germline V gene are MNHNS and SASEGT. The CDR3 is made up of 11 amino acids. The germline V and J ends were trimmed by 11 bases and 1 base, with 9 bases remaining between them. The CDR3 DNA reads as TGTGCCGCAGGGGTTTCCTACGAGCAGTACTTC. As protein: CAAGVSYEQYF.

The rearrangement joins TRBV7-9 to TRBJ2-7, with D possibly being TRBD2 (6 bases). The CDR3 covers 14 residues. V dropped 5 bases and J dropped 0 bases, with 11 bases sitting between them. Looked up from germline, CDR1 is SEHNR and CDR2 is FQNEAQ (reference sequence). This CDR3 is CASSPRLDSYEQYF. The CDR3 nucleotides read TGTGCCAGCAGCCCACGACTAGACTCCTACGAGCAGTACTTC.

Concerning this clone itself: Other DNA variants within this sample encode the same CDR3. The chain employs TRBV28 and TRBJ1-5, with TRBD1 as a possible D gene (6 bases). Germline V CDR1 and CDR2: MDHEN, SYDVKM. The CDR3 is 14 amino acids. The V gene lost 3 bases and the J gene lost 4 bases, with 10 bases spanning the gap. CDR3 loop: CASSLGGANQPQHF. In nucleotides, the CDR3 is TGTGCCAGCAGTTTGGGGGGGGCTAATCAGCCCCAGCATTTT.

This chain connects TRBV29-1 to TRBJ2-1; TRBD2 aligns across 9 bases. Germline V CDR1 and CDR2: SQVTM, ANQGSEA. CDR3 size: 14 residues. The V segment lost 5 bases and the J segment 6 bases; nucleotides outside the gene matches: 8. This chain's CDR3 is CSVPRVAGANEQFF. CDR3 bases: TGCAGCGTTCCAAGGGTAGCGGGAGCCAATGAGCAGTTCTTC.

The chain links TRBV11-2 to TRBJ1-1; D may be TRBD1 (5 bases). The germline CDR1 and CDR2 sequences are SGHAT and FQNNGV. V gave up 0 bases and J gave up 1 base, with 9 bases separating them. The CDR3 runs to 15 residues. The CDR3 DNA follows: TGTGCCAGCAGCTTAGATGTCGGGGGGAACACTGAAGCTTTCTTT. It yields the protein CASSLDVGGNTEAFF. The full variable domain, in which reference TRBV11-2 and TRBJ1-1 provide the parts outside the CDR3, is EAGVAQSPRYKIIEKRQSVAFWCNPISGHATLYWYQQILGQGPKLLIQFQNNGVVDDSQLPKDRFSAERLKGVDSTLKIQPAKLEDSAVYLCASSLDVGGNTEAFFGQGTRLTVV.

This chain links TRBV2 with TRBJ2-1; TRBD1 matches 9 bases. Germline CDR1 reads SNHLY; CDR2 reads FYNNEI. V lost 9 bases, J lost 8 bases, and 11 bases stayed unmatched. This CDR3 is built from 14 residues. The chain's CDR3 is CARSGTGRIDEQFF. DNA for the CDR3: TGTGCCAGATCCGGGACAGGGAGAATCGATGAGCAGTTCTTC.

This chain connects TRBV21-1 to TRBJ2-7; the DNA was not compared with TRBD2, the D call given in the table. TRBV21-1 is a recognized pseudogene. The CDR3 runs to 16 residues. The CDR3 sequence: CASSNRLAGHSYEQYF. The DNA for the CDR3 is TGTGCCAGCAGCAATAGACTAGCGGGGCACTCCTACGAGCAGTACTTC.

The chain has TRBV5-4 and TRBJ1-2; no firm D call. Trimming cost V 7 bases and J 4 bases, with 23 bases left between them. In germline, CDR1 is SGHNT, CDR2 YYREEE (reference sequence). The CDR3 is made up of 16 amino acids. This CDR3 is CASVTVLPGKTYGYTF. CDR3 bases: TGTGCCAGCGTCACAGTCCTACCAGGAAAGACCTATGGCTACACCTTC.

The chain recombines TRBV18 with TRBJ2-7; D perhaps matches TRBD1 (8 bases). Germline assignment: CDR1 KGHSH and CDR2 LQKENI. The CDR3 length is 15 residues. Trimming removed 2 bases from V and 2 bases from J, with 13 bases in between. The CDR3 bases are TGTGCCAGCTCACCAGGAACAGGGGGGGCCTACGAGCAGTACTTC. This translates into CASSPGTGGAYEQYF.

The sample holds a few counts of this clone. The chain uses TRBV7-8 and TRBJ1-5, with 7 bases fitting TRBD1. CDR1 and CDR2 (germline): SGHVS, FQNEAQ. J lost 0 bases, V lost 5 bases, and 7 bases had no gene match. The length of the CDR3 is 16 residues. The CDR3: CASSASDRSSNQPQHF. In nucleotides, the CDR3 is TGTGCCAGCAGCGCGTCGGACAGGAGTAGCAATCAGCCCCAGCATTTT.